The 3 T cell receptor beta chains given below trace back to one sample, sequenced in a study of tissue T cells after allogeneic stem cell transplantation. The repertoire was sequenced with immunoSEQ multiplex PCR; TCRdb's copy has only in-frame clones and lacks some. The repertoire consists of around 7,300 clones, with about 46% occurring once and the leading ten covering approximately 3.9%. Sample time point: mouse harvest day 7 after allogeneic transplant. Each mouse received 10^7 T-cell-depleted marrow cells plus 10^6 splenic CD5+ T cells by tail vein. Input material: gut tissue. The source is a female BALB/c mouse given C57BL/6 T cells with graft-versus-host disease after an allogeneic hematopoietic cell transplant.

Note on this clone: The gene names given are mouse names. The read falls 1 residue short of the CDR3 end, and the missing part is taken from the germline J gene. The chain is built from TRBV23 and TRBJ2-5; TRBD2 is the table's D call and was not checked against the DNA. CDR3 size: 14 residues. CDR1 and CDR2 (germline): KGHTA, FQNQQP. The CDR3 sequence is CSSSQSGGADTQYF. The DNA read from the CDR3 is TGCTCCAGCAGTCAATCTGGGGGGGCGGACACCCAGTAC.

This clone was counted between two and nine times. Gene labels here are mouse ones. Read data end 1 residue before the CDR3 end; the end is taken from the germline J gene. V and J are TRBV31 and TRBJ2-2; D might be TRBD1 (5 bases). This CDR3 contains 14 residues. CDR1 and CDR2 (germline): GKSSPN, SITVG. The ends were cut back, 0 bases at V and 2 bases at J, with 7 bases in the middle. The DNA read from the CDR3 is TGTGCCTGGAGTCTAGGGGATAACACCGGGCAGCTCTAC. Translation gives CAWSLGDNTGQLY. The whole CDR3 region reads CAWSLGDNTGQLYF.

To note about this clone: Genes here carry mouse names. Sequencing ends 1 residue short of the CDR3 end; the germline J gene provides the rest. Other DNA sequences within the sample encode an identical CDR3. J is TRBJ2-5 and V is TRBV26, with 10 bases identical to TRBD2. Germline V gene lookup returns CDR1 KGHPV and CDR2 FQNQEV (reference sequence). V lost 6 bases to trimming and J lost 0 bases; unmatched junction nucleotides: 6. The CDR3 is 16 residues long. The sequenced part of the CDR3 DNA is TGTGCCAGCAGCCCGGGACTGGGGTTAAACCAAGACACCCAGTAC. It codes for CASSPGLGLNQDTQY. The entire CDR3 reads CASSPGLGLNQDTQYF.